These 3 T cell receptor beta chains came from one sample sequenced in a study of blood T cell repertoires in COVID-19. Some clones are missing from TCRdb's copy, which holds only in-frame ones; the method was immunoSEQ multiplex PCR. The sample lists roughly 98,000 clones; roughly 82% were seen once. Sequenced input: peripheral blood. These receptors all stem from a man in his 70s with active or convalescent COVID-19.

V usage is TRBV3-1 (or the pseudogene TRBV3-2) and J usage is TRBJ1-1, with 8 bases matching TRBD1. This CDR3 is built from 17 residues. Germline values: CDR1 LGHDT, CDR2 YNNKEL (reference sequence). V trimming: 4 bases; J trimming: 5 bases; junction bases outside the gene matches: 15. The CDR3 here is CASSLTGTGVDRTEAFF. CDR3 DNA sequence: TGTGCCAGCAGCCTGACTGGGACAGGAGTGGACAGGACTGAAGCTTTCTTT.

At least ten counts were recorded for this clone. This chain joins TRBV7-9 and TRBJ2-7, with a possible D match to TRBD2 (5 bases). Germline loops: CDR1 SEHNR, CDR2 FQNEAQ (reference sequence). Trimming took off 5 bases at V and 4 bases at J, with 9 bases between the two ends. The CDR3 runs to 12 residues. The CDR3 sequence: CASSPGLYEQYF. As DNA, the CDR3 is TGTGCCAGCAGCCCGGGATTGTACGAGCAGTACTTC.

The CDR3 DNA sequence: TGTGCCAGCAGCCCCTCCCCTCGTGACACCGGGGAGCTGTTTTTT. Translation: CASSPSPRDTGELFF. V usage is TRBV7-3 and J usage is TRBJ2-2; no clear D gene. The CDR3 totals 15 residues. The V end was cut by 5 bases, the J end by 3 bases, with 13 bases between. CDR1 and CDR2 (germline): SGHTA, FQGTGA. The full variable domain, in which reference TRBV7-3 and TRBJ2-2 provide the parts outside the CDR3, is GAGVSQTPSNKVTEKGKYVELRCDPISGHTALYWYRQSLGQGPEFLIYFQGTGAADDSGLPNDRFFAVRPEGSVSTLKIQRTERGDSAVYLCASSPSPRDTGELFFGEGSRLTVL.